A selection of T cell receptor beta chains follows, all from one sample in a study of T cell repertoires in cytomegalovirus infection. These receptors' targets are unknown. In TCRdb, the reads were re-called with MiXCR into one record per CDR3 protein. This table holds around 800,000 distinct CDR3 sequences, roughly 33% found once. This specimen consisted of cultured CD8+ T cells from PBMCs, obtained from culture after CMV antigen stimulation. All receptors derive from a human donor in good health (CMV status not recorded). Some clones in this sample may be carry-over from other donors' samples. The CDR3 runs from the conserved cysteine through the conserved F or W. The D gene is left open where the match is weak. Clone size is stated in some rows and not others, as once, few, many or a class when expanded.

abundance	v_gene	j_gene	d_gene	CDR3aa	CDR3nt
NA	TRBV27	TRBJ1-2	TRBD1	CASSLSQGYGYTF	TGTGCCAGCAGTTTATCACAGGGGTATGGCTACACCTTC
NA	TRBV5-6	TRBJ1-2	NA	CASSQGGASYTF	TGTGCCAGCAGCCAAGGCGGAGCGAGCTACACCTTC
NA	TRBV27	TRBJ1-5	NA	CASRGLLYSNQPQHF	TGTGCCAGCAGAGGACTGCTGTATAGCAATCAGCCCCAGCATTTT
few	TRBV19	TRBJ1-1	NA	CASSISFTEAFF	TGTGCCAGTAGTATTAGTTTTACTGAAGCTTTCTTT
many	TRBV7-9	TRBJ2-7	NA	CASSLSGRTGYEQYF	TGTGCCAGCAGCTTATCCGGGAGGACAGGGTACGAGCAGTACTTC
NA	TRBV12-3/TRBV12-4	TRBJ1-1	NA	CASSPGNPEAFF	TGTGCCAGCAGTCCGGGGAACCCTGAAGCTTTCTTT
NA	TRBV9	TRBJ2-1	TRBD1	CASSANPGGSYNEQFF	TGTGCCAGCAGCGCAAACCCAGGGGGCAGTTACAATGAGCAGTTCTTC
many	TRBV19	TRBJ2-1	NA	CASSPTGWAGPYNEQFF	TGTGCCAGTAGTCCAACAGGTTGGGCAGGACCCTACAATGAGCAGTTCTTC
few	TRBV7-6	TRBJ1-1	NA	CASSLASGGNTEAFF	TGTGCCAGCAGCTTAGCAAGCGGCGGGAACACTGAAGCTTTCTTT
many	TRBV2	TRBJ1-5	NA	CASAPRGGDQPQHF	TGTGCCTCCGCCCCGAGGGGGGGTGATCAGCCCCAGCATTTT